What follows are 3 T cell receptor beta chains derived from one specimen sequenced in a study of T cell responses to AZD1222 COVID-19 vaccine. Method: immunoSEQ multiplex PCR; TCRdb's copy keeps in-frame clones and lacks some. In the table there are 91,000 or so clones, approximately 90% of which are singletons. This material consisted of peripheral blood, taken 28 days after the second AZD1222 dose. These receptors came from an adult who received the AZD1222 COVID-19 vaccine.

The sample holds one count of this clone. DNA for the CDR3: TGTGCCAGTAGTATGTGGAGGACTGAAGCTTTCTTT. It codes for CASSMWRTEAFF. The V and J genes are TRBV19 and TRBJ1-1, with D unresolved. This CDR3 comprises 12 residues. Per the germline V gene, CDR1 is LNHDA and CDR2 is SQIVND (reference sequence). V shed 3 bases and J shed 5 bases, with 7 bases lying between them.

This rearrangement joins TRBV6-5 to TRBJ1-1, with unresolved D. CDR1 and CDR2 from the germline V gene are MNHEY and SVGAGI. Trimming removed 0 bases from V and 6 bases from J, with 8 bases in between. This CDR3 has 13 residues. The CDR3 region has the DNA TGTGCCAGCAGTTACTCGTACGGTCCTGAAGCTTTCTTT. It yields the protein CASSYSYGPEAFF.

The chain has TRBV9 and TRBJ1-4, with 9 bases that match TRBD1. The CDR3 has 14 residues. CDR1 and CDR2 from the germline V gene are SGDLS and YYNGEE. The V segment lost 5 bases and the J segment 7 bases; nucleotides outside the gene matches: 6. The DNA of the CDR3 is TGTGCCAGCAGTCGGGACAGGGCAAGTGAAAAACTGTTTTTT. Amino acid sequence: CASSRDRASEKLFF.